Listed below are T cell receptor beta chains from one sample, sequenced in a study of early stage breast cancer tumors. Sequencing was performed with immunoSEQ multiplex PCR; in TCRdb, only in-frame clones are kept and a portion is missing. Among roughly 58,000 clones, 90% to 95% were seen once, and the ten largest hold less than 5%. Sequencing was done on a sample of blood. These receptors were taken from a person aged 70 to 85 with breast cancer. CDR3s include the opening cysteine and the closing phenylalanine or tryptophan. A D gene is named only where the DNA matches it firmly. Some rows mark clone size as missing; the rest say once, few, many or name a class of expanded clone.

D | J | size | V | DNA | CDR3
TRBD1 | TRBJ1-2 | . | TRBV4-2 | TGTGCCAGCAGCCAACCGGACAGGGCGAATGGCTACACCTTC | CASSQPDRANGYTF
. | TRBJ1-4 | . | TRBV10-3 | TGTGCCATCAGTGAGTCGACGGGTGCAACTAATGAAAAACTGTTTTTT | CAISESTGATNEKLFF
. | TRBJ2-1 | . | TRBV5-1 | TGCGCCAGCAGCTCATACAGGGCGGAATACAATGAGCAGTTCTTC | CASSSYRAEYNEQFF
. | TRBJ1-1 | . | TRBV11-2 | TGTGCCAGCAGCTTTTCCGGGGTAAACACTGAAGCTTTCTTT | CASSFSGVNTEAFF
. | TRBJ1-2 | . | TRBV5-1 | TGCGCCAGCAACCCATCGGGAGGGGACTATGGCTACACCTTC | CASNPSGGDYGYTF
TRBD2 | TRBJ2-3 | . | TRBV18 | TGTGCCAGCTCGCGGGGGGAAGCAGATACGCAGTATTTT | CASSRGEADTQYF
TRBD1 | TRBJ1-6 | few | TRBV19 | TGTGCCAGTACTCAGACAGGGTATAATTCACCCCTCCACTTT | CASTQTGYNSPLHF
TRBD2 | TRBJ2-1 | . | TRBV9 | TGTGCCAGCAACGGAGGGACTAGAACTCGTGAGCAGTTCTTC | CASNGGTRTREQFF
TRBD2 | TRBJ2-1 | . | TRBV6-6 | TGTGCCAGCAGCCGTAGTCGGGGGGGTTTAAATGAGCAGTTCTTC | CASSRSRGGLNEQFF
. | TRBJ2-3 | . | TRBV7-6 | TGTGCCAGCAGCTTAAGAGGTTCATACAGGCGCACAGATACGCAGTATTTT | CASSLRGSYRRTDTQYF
TRBD1 | TRBJ1-5 | . | TRBV30 | TGTGCCTGGAGTGTATCCAGGGGGCGTAATCAGCCCCAGCATTTT | CAWSVSRGRNQPQHF
TRBD2 | TRBJ2-3 | . | TRBV5-1 | TGCGCCAGCAGCTTGCCTGTAGCGGGAGGAATTCCAGATACGCAGTATTTT | CASSLPVAGGIPDTQYF
. | TRBJ2-3 | . | TRBV7-2 | TGTGCCAGCAGCCCCGCCCCCACGGGCACAGATACGCAGTATTTT | CASSPAPTGTDTQYF
. | TRBJ1-1 | . | TRBV30 | TGTGCCTGGAGTAGAATCATAGACACTGAAGCTTTCTTT | CAWSRIIDTEAFF
TRBD2 | TRBJ2-7 | . | TRBV4-3 | TGCGCCAGCAGCTTTCACTCCGGGGGGGGACGCTACGAGCAGTACTTC | CASSFHSGGGRYEQYF
TRBD2 | TRBJ2-1 | . | TRBV2 | TGTGCCAGGACTAGCGGGGGGGCCAATGAGCAGTTCTTC | CARTSGGANEQFF
TRBD1 | TRBJ2-7 | . | TRBV6-6 | TGTGCCAGCAGTTCGCAGCCCGGGACAGCGAACGAGCAGTACTTC | CASSSQPGTANEQYF
. | TRBJ1-1 | . | TRBV7-2 | TGTGCCAGCAGCTTGACCCTCTCGGGCACTGAAGCTTTCTTT | CASSLTLSGTEAFF
. | TRBJ1-3 | . | TRBV18 | TGTGCCAGCTCACCAACGGGCGGGTTCTCTGGAAACACCATATATTTT | CASSPTGGFSGNTIYF
. | TRBJ1-2 | . | TRBV28 | TGTGCCAGCAGCCCCGGGCAGGGGTCAAGGTATGGCTACACCTTC | CASSPGQGSRYGYTF
. | TRBJ2-1 | . | TRBV29-1 | TGCAGCGGACGACAGAATGAGCAGTTCTTC | CSGRQNEQFF